Following are 24 T cell receptor beta chains from one sample sequenced in a study of T cell responses to AZD1222 COVID-19 vaccine. The assay was immunoSEQ multiplex PCR, and TCRdb's table has in-frame clones only and misses some. The sample lists 100,000 or so clones; around nine tenths were seen once. Sequenced material: peripheral blood, taken on day 0 of AZD1222 vaccination. The receptor source for this set is an adult in good health.

This chain uses TRBV29-1 with TRBJ2-5; a weak D match, TRBD2 (5 bases). The ends were cut back, 4 bases at V and 3 bases at J, with 9 bases in the middle. The CDR3 has 12 amino acids. The germline gives CDR1 SQVTM, CDR2 ANQGSEA. DNA of the CDR3: TGCAGCGTTGTGCCCGGGAAAGAGACCCAGTACTTC. Translated: CSVVPGKETQYF.

The V and J genes are TRBV24-1 and TRBJ2-3; 8 bases are shared with TRBD1. V gave up 0 bases and J gave up 2 bases; unmatched junction bases: 6. Germline V gene sequence: CDR1 KGHDR, CDR2 SFDVKD. This CDR3 has 17 residues. Here the CDR3 reads CATSDLAGGLHTDTQYF. CDR3 nucleotides: TGTGCCACCAGTGATTTGGCAGGGGGCCTACACACAGATACGCAGTATTTT.

The chain joins TRBV28 to TRBJ2-7; D remains ambiguous. CDR1 and CDR2 from the germline V gene are MDHEN and SYDVKM. Trimming removed 5 bases from V and 7 bases from J, with 21 bases in between. The CDR3 has 15 residues. CDR3 DNA: TGTGCCAGCAGTCCCCTGACCGGAGATGGTAGGGAGCAGTACTTC. Amino acid sequence: CASSPLTGDGREQYF.

This clone was found many times. The V call is TRBV7-9, the J call TRBJ2-1; 15 bases match TRBD2. Germline values: CDR1 SEHNR, CDR2 FQNEAQ (reference sequence). Trimming cost V 6 bases and J 6 bases; bases outside gene matches: 6. The CDR3 loop spans 16 amino acids. The CDR3 DNA reads as TGTGCCAGCAGTTCTGGGACTAGCGGGAGGACCAATGAGCAGTTCTTC. This encodes CASSSGTSGRTNEQFF.

The rearrangement joins TRBV4-3 to TRBJ2-7; 8 bases line up with TRBD2. Germline CDR1 and CDR2: LGHNA and YSLEER. The CDR3 is 15 residues long. Trimming took 0 bases from V and 2 from J; bases not matched to a gene: 3. The CDR3 sequence is CASSQDRGGAYEQYF. CDR3 nucleotides: TGCGCCAGCAGCCAAGATCGGGGGGGGGCCTACGAGCAGTACTTC.

The rearrangement links TRBV30 to TRBJ1-1; D not resolved. The V gene's germline CDR1 is GTSNPN and CDR2 SVGIG (reference sequence). V dropped 1 base and J dropped 2 bases, with 2 bases sitting between them. This CDR3 has 11 residues. CDR3 loop: CAWSDNTEAFF. DNA for the CDR3: TGTGCCTGGAGTGACAACACTGAAGCTTTCTTT.

The chain employs TRBV13 and TRBJ2-3; D unresolved. V was clipped by 5 bases and J by 4 bases, with 13 bases between them. Germline CDR1 PRHDT, CDR2 FYEKMQ (reference sequence). The CDR3 covers 14 residues. CDR3 nucleotides: TGTGCCAGCAGCCCCACCGCTGTTTCAGATACGCAGTATTTT. It encodes CASSPTAVSDTQYF.

The J gene is TRBJ1-1, the V gene TRBV5-1; no firm D call. The CDR3 has 13 residues. The V gene's germline CDR1 is SGHRS and CDR2 YFSETQ. Trimming left V 2 bases short and J 6 bases short, with 11 bases between. The chain's CDR3 is CASSLRDEAEAFF. The CDR3 coding sequence is TGCGCCAGCAGCTTAAGGGATGAGGCTGAAGCTTTCTTT.

The DNA of the CDR3 is TGCAGTGCTAGTTATATTGGACAGCCGAACACTGAAGCTTTCTTT. Encoded protein: CSASYIGQPNTEAFF. V gene TRBV20-1 combines with J gene TRBJ1-1; the D gene is possibly TRBD1 (6 bases). CDR1 is DFQATT and CDR2 is SNEGSKA in the germline V gene (reference sequence). Trimming left V 3 bases short and J 1 base short, with 15 bases between. The CDR3 sequence is 15 residues long.

The CDR3 bases are TGTGCCAGCAGCCGTTTACTCCGGGACAGGGTAACTAATGAAAAACTGTTTTTT. Amino acid sequence: CASSRLLRDRVTNEKLFF. The chain joins TRBV5-5 to TRBJ1-4; 9 bases agree with TRBD1. The CDR3 is made up of 18 amino acids. CDR1 and CDR2 from the germline V gene are SGHKS and YYEKEE (reference sequence). J lost 1 base, V lost 4 bases, and 11 bases had no gene match.

The rearrangement joins TRBV6-5 to TRBJ2-1, with 9 bases identical to TRBD2. Per germline, CDR1 MNHEY and CDR2 SVGAGI. This CDR3 contains 14 residues. Trimming removed 7 bases from V and 5 bases from J; junction bases left unmatched: 6. In DNA, the CDR3 is TGTGCCAGCACCACAGTAGCGGGGGACAATGAGCAGTTCTTC. Translating it yields CASTTVAGDNEQFF.

This chain connects TRBV18 to TRBJ1-1, with D perhaps matching TRBD1 (5 bases). The germline V and J ends were trimmed by 3 bases and 2 bases, with 10 bases remaining between them. This CDR3 is 14 amino acids long. The germline gives CDR1 KGHSH, CDR2 LQKENI. For the CDR3, the DNA is TGTGCCAGCTCACCCCCCCAGGGCAACACTGAAGCTTTCTTT. It encodes CASSPPQGNTEAFF. Using reference TRBV18 and TRBJ1-1 for the parts outside the CDR3, the full variable domain is NAGVMQNPRHLVRRRGQEARLRCSPMKGHSHVYWYRQLPEEGLKFMVYLQKENIIDESGMPKERFSAEFPKEGPSILRIQQVVRGDSAAYFCASSPPQGNTEAFFGQGTRLTVV.

The chain has TRBV15 and TRBJ2-1; D is unresolved. Per the germline V gene, CDR1 is LNHNV and CDR2 is YYDKDF (reference sequence). Deletions cut 1 base from V and 6 bases from J, with 4 bases between. CDR3 length: 12 amino acids. The chain's CDR3 is CATSRVGNEQFF. The CDR3 coding sequence is TGTGCCACCAGCAGAGTGGGCAATGAGCAGTTCTTC.

V and J are TRBV27 and TRBJ1-5, with 10 positions matching TRBD1. Germline V gene data show CDR1 as MNHEY and CDR2 as SMNVEV (reference sequence). Losses at the gene ends were 5 bases for V and 3 bases for J; bases not matched to a gene: 4. This CDR3 region has 15 residues. The CDR3 DNA sequence: TGTGCCAGCAGTCAGACAGGGGGCCCCAATCAGCCCCAGCATTTT. It encodes CASSQTGGPNQPQHF.

J is TRBJ2-1 and V is TRBV7-2; D gene uncertain. Trimming shortened V by 0 bases and J by 6 bases, and 6 bases separated the two germline ends. The CDR3 covers 13 residues. CDR1 and CDR2 from the germline V gene are SGHTA and FQGNSA. The CDR3 DNA is TGTGCCAGCAGCTTAGCGCAGGCCAATGAGCAGTTCTTC. The encoded protein is CASSLAQANEQFF.

The chain carries TRBV28 and TRBJ2-7; D is undetermined. Trimming shortened V by 6 bases and J by 2 bases, and 11 bases separated the two germline ends. This CDR3 comprises 13 residues. Germline CDR1 MDHEN, CDR2 SYDVKM. The CDR3 sequence is CASSEQWPYEQYF. As DNA, the CDR3 is TGTGCCAGCAGCGAACAGTGGCCCTACGAGCAGTACTTC.

The J gene is TRBJ2-1, the V gene TRBV20-1; 12 nucleotides align to TRBD1. Germline values: CDR1 DFQATT, CDR2 SNEGSKA (reference sequence). This CDR3 has 15 amino acids. V shed 3 bases, J shed 5 bases, and the junction held 5 bases outside the gene matches. CDR3 amino acids: CSASSGTGGNNEQFF. DNA of the CDR3: TGCAGTGCTAGTTCCGGGACAGGGGGCAACAATGAGCAGTTCTTC.

The chain combines TRBV29-1 with TRBJ2-1; TRBD2 might be the D (5 bases). Germline lookup yields CDR1 SQVTM and CDR2 ANQGSEA. V was clipped by 1 base and J by 6 bases, with 16 bases between them. CDR3 length: 15 residues. CDR3: CSVEGENYTPNEQFF. The CDR3 DNA follows: TGCAGCGTTGAAGGGGAGAATTACACCCCCAATGAGCAGTTCTTC.

V usage is TRBV5-5 and J usage is TRBJ2-3, with TRBD2 identical over 12 bases. J lost 3 bases, V lost 4 bases, and 9 bases had no gene match. Germline CDR1 is SGHKS and CDR2 is YYEKEE (reference sequence). This CDR3 is built from 17 residues. This CDR3 reads CASSPSTGLAGTDTQYF. In nucleotides, the CDR3 is TGTGCCAGCAGCCCGTCAACCGGACTAGCGGGAACAGATACGCAGTATTTT.

This rearrangement joins TRBV7-9 to TRBJ2-1, with D perhaps matching TRBD2 (5 bases). Germline V CDR1 and CDR2: SEHNR, FQNEAQ (reference sequence). The CDR3 is 14 amino acids. V gave up 5 bases and J gave up 6 bases, with 14 bases separating them. The CDR3 coding sequence is TGTGCCAGCAGCCGAGGGAGCTTGGGCAATGAGCAGTTCTTC. Translating gives CASSRGSLGNEQFF.

The genes are TRBV12-3 or TRBV12-4 and TRBJ2-1; D call uncertain. CDR3 length: 13 residues. The V and J ends lost 4 bases and 11 bases respectively, with 15 bases between them. CDR3 in DNA: TGTGCCAGCAGTTCGGACGGCCTTGATCAGCAGTTCTTC. Amino acids: CASSSDGLDQQFF.

This chain uses TRBV4-2 with TRBJ1-4; D ambiguous. This CDR3 contains 12 residues. CDR1 and CDR2 (germline): LGHNA, YNFKEQ. V gave up 5 bases and J gave up 5 bases, with 6 bases separating them. The CDR3 region has the DNA TGTGCCAGCAGCTACAGCAATGAAAAACTGTTTTTT. It translates to CASSYSNEKLFF.

The chain has TRBV15 and TRBJ2-2, with 12 bases matching TRBD2. CDR1 and CDR2 from the germline V gene are LNHNV and YYDKDF (reference sequence). This CDR3 is built from 16 residues. V lost 5 bases and J lost 0; bases outside the gene matches: 1. CDR3 sequence: CATSASGRANTGELFF. Written as DNA, the CDR3 is TGTGCCACCAGCGCTAGCGGGAGGGCGAACACCGGGGAGCTGTTTTTT.

The genes are TRBV10-3 and TRBJ1-2; D gene unclear. The CDR3 has 13 residues. V was pared by 8 bases and J by 2 bases, with 12 bases between. Germline CDR1 reads ENHRY; CDR2 reads SYGVKD. The CDR3 is CAISDGSNYGYTF. Here the CDR3 DNA reads TGTGCCATCTCGGACGGATCGAACTATGGCTACACCTTC.